The rows below give T cell receptor beta chains drawn from one sample of a study of human T cells and chemical hapten exposure. TCRdb reanalysed the RACE reads using MiXCR and keeps one entry per CDR3 protein. The data show around 92,000 distinct CDR3 sequences, with about 10% seen just once and around 3.1% held by the top ten. The material was whole blood, obtained in connection with sensitization to the hapten diphenylcyclopropenone (DPC). These receptor sequences come from a woman aged 55-69 years with alopecia areata. Some clones in this sample may be carry-over from other donors' samples. CDR3s include the opening cysteine and the closing phenylalanine or tryptophan. A D gene is named only where the DNA matches it firmly. Size is stated for part of the rows, as once, few or many counts, or as a class when the clone is expanded.

>-|TRBV21-1|TRBJ1-6|-
CAVNNSPLHF
TGTGCCGTCAATAATTCACCCCTCCACTTT
>many|TRBV29-1|TRBJ2-7|-
CSVAMGVYEQYF
TGCAGCGTTGCCATGGGGGTCTACGAGCAGTACTTC
>few|TRBV9|TRBJ1-6|-
CASSVPNSPLHF
TGTGCCAGCAGCGTACCCAATTCACCCCTCCACTTT
>-|TRBV6-1|TRBJ2-1|-
CASSEAMGGPGEQFF
TGTGCCAGCAGTGAAGCAATGGGGGGCCCGGGTGAGCAGTTCTTC
>many|TRBV15|TRBJ2-3|-
CATSRDRQGADTQYF
TGTGCCACCAGCAGAGATAGGCAGGGCGCAGATACGCAGTATTTT
>-|TRBV9|TRBJ2-3|-
CASSVATSTPGPHAPADTQYF
TGTGCCAGCAGCGTAGCTACGTCAACCCCGGGACCCCACGCCCCCGCGGATACGCAGTATTTT
>many|TRBV5-1|TRBJ2-7|-
CASSFGSGGSEQYF
TGCGCCAGCAGCTTCGGGTCAGGGGGGAGCGAGCAGTACTTC
>few|TRBV28|TRBJ2-7|TRBD1
CASSPRLWTGTYEQYF
TGTGCCAGCAGTCCACGTTTGTGGACAGGGACCTACGAGCAGTACTTC
>few|TRBV4-2|TRBJ2-3|TRBD1
CASSPERTGSTDTQYF
TGTGCCAGCAGCCCAGAGAGGACAGGGAGCACAGATACGCAGTATTTT
>many|TRBV10-3|TRBJ1-2|-
CAISDSGQSYGYTF
TGTGCCATCAGTGACTCCGGACAGAGCTATGGCTACACCTTC
>many|TRBV6-1|TRBJ2-1|TRBD1
CASRKGAFLDNEQFF
TGTGCCAGCAGGAAGGGGGCCTTCTTAGATAATGAGCAGTTCTTC
>many|TRBV7-9|TRBJ2-4|-
CASSSAFETGLGAKNIQYF
TGTGCCAGCAGCTCGGCGTTCGAGACTGGGTTGGGAGCCAAAAACATTCAGTACTTC
>-|TRBV20-1|TRBJ2-4|-
CSAILRDAGYF
TGCAGTGCTATACTGAGGGACGCGGGGTACTTC
>many|TRBV12-3/TRBV12-4|TRBJ1-6|-
CASRVRESSVVVHF
TGTGCCAGCAGGGTCAGGGAGAGCTCTGTTGTTGTACACTTT
>many|TRBV6-2/TRBV6-3|TRBJ2-7|TRBD1
CASKGAGTGENEQYF
TGTGCCAGCAAAGGGGCAGGGACAGGGGAGAACGAGCAGTACTTC